These 12 T cell receptor beta chains came from one sample sequenced in a study of PD-1 blockade in classical Hodgkin lymphoma. Clones were read by immunoSEQ multiplex PCR, and TCRdb kept only the in-frame ones, dropping some. The sample consists of more than 70,000 clones, around 90% of them appearing once. Every one of the patients relapsed after autologous stem cell transplantation (brentuximab vedotin exposure was variable). Sequenced here: peripheral blood mononuclear cells (PBMCs), sampled before the second cycle of nivolumab. Every receptor here comes from a human donor with classical Hodgkin lymphoma.

The V gene is TRBV9, the J gene TRBJ2-7; D might be TRBD1 (6 bases). Trimming cost V 0 bases and J 3 bases, with 16 bases left between them. Germline V gives CDR1 SGDLS, CDR2 YYNGEE. This CDR3 has 16 amino acids. The CDR3 sequence is CASSVGLTGSYYEQYF. CDR3 coding DNA: TGTGCCAGCAGCGTAGGGCTAACAGGGTCCTACTACGAGCAGTACTTC.

This chain joins TRBV18 and TRBJ1-4; possible D gene TRBD1, 5 bases. V was clipped by 3 bases and J by 8 bases, with 7 bases between them. The CDR3 covers 12 residues. The germline V gene encodes CDR1 KGHSH and CDR2 LQKENI. The DNA of the CDR3 is TGTGCCAGCTCACCCGGGGCGGAAAAACTGTTTTTT. Protein product: CASSPGAEKLFF. The variable domain in full, with the rest retrieved from reference TRBV18 and TRBJ1-4, is NAGVMQNPRHLVRRRGQEARLRCSPMKGHSHVYWYRQLPEEGLKFMVYLQKENIIDESGMPKERFSAEFPKEGPSILRIQQVVRGDSAAYFCASSPGAEKLFFGSGTQLSVL.

V is TRBV2 and J is TRBJ1-1, with unresolved D. V was clipped by 4 bases and J by 1 base, with 13 bases between them. This CDR3 region has 15 residues. Germline V gives CDR1 SNHLY, CDR2 FYNNEI. CDR3 sequence reads: CASSALPISNTEAFF. For the CDR3, the DNA is TGTGCCAGCAGTGCCCTACCGATATCGAACACTGAAGCTTTCTTT.

The chain carries TRBV19 and TRBJ1-1, with D possibly matching TRBD1 (6 bases). The V end lost 6 bases, the J end lost 5 bases, and 16 bases lay between the germline ends. CDR1 is LNHDA, CDR2 SQIVND, per germline (reference sequence). CDR3 length: 14 amino acids. The CDR3 DNA is TGTGCCAGTAGGGAACAGGGCGTTTGGACTGAAGCTTTCTTT. Translated: CASREQGVWTEAFF.

The chain uses TRBV7-9 and TRBJ2-5, with TRBD1 matching 8 bases. The J segment lost 4 bases and the V segment lost 2 bases, leaving 3 bases of the junction unmatched. Germline CDR1 and CDR2: SEHNR and FQNEAQ (reference sequence). The CDR3 spans 14 residues. The CDR3 DNA is TGTGCCAGCAGCTTAATAGGGACAGGAGAGACCCAGTACTTC. Translating gives CASSLIGTGETQYF.

On this clone itself: One end of the junction varies from germline; a read error may be responsible. The chain joins TRBV4-1 to TRBJ2-2; unclear D gene. The CDR3 sequence is 12 residues long. The germline V gene has CDR1 MGHRA and CDR2 YSYEKL. The chain's CDR3 is CATQGNAGELFF. The CDR3 DNA follows: TGCGCCACCCAAGGGAACGCCGGGGAGCTGTTTTTT.

J is TRBJ2-1 and V is TRBV19; D could derive from TRBD1 or TRBD2 (5 bases each). Germline values: CDR1 LNHDA, CDR2 SQIVND (reference sequence). The CDR3 contains 15 residues. The ends were cut back, 5 bases at V and 2 bases at J, with 13 bases in the middle. The CDR3, as DNA: TGTGCCAGTAGTCAGGGACGGATCACCTACAATGAGCAGTTCTTC. Translating gives CASSQGRITYNEQFF.

V and J are TRBV6-5 and TRBJ2-1; 9 bases are shared with TRBD1. This CDR3 has 15 residues. V lost 6 bases to trimming and J lost 2 bases; unmatched junction nucleotides: 5. Germline CDR1 is MNHEY and CDR2 is SVGAGI. CDR3 region: CASRRGQGTYNEQFF. Here the CDR3 DNA reads TGTGCCAGCAGAAGGGGACAGGGAACCTACAATGAGCAGTTCTTC.

This chain joins TRBV5-4 and TRBJ2-7, with TRBD2 matching over 10 bases. The germline gives CDR1 SGHNT, CDR2 YYREEE (reference sequence). CDR3 length: 15 residues. Unmatched junction bases numbered 11, after V lost 5 bases and J lost 6 bases. The chain's CDR3 is CASRRLAGRPAEQYF. CDR3 DNA: TGTGCCAGCAGACGACTAGCGGGCCGCCCCGCCGAGCAGTACTTC.

The chain joins TRBV28 to TRBJ2-7; the match to TRBD2 covers 8 bases. V shed 7 bases, J shed 5 bases, and the junction held 19 bases outside the gene matches. CDR3 length: 17 residues. From germline, CDR1 is MDHEN and CDR2 SYDVKM. The CDR3 coding sequence is TGTGCCAGCACCTTATTGGGGGGGGTAGCGGGGCCGCACGAGCAGTACTTC. It yields the protein CASTLLGGVAGPHEQYF. The full variable domain, completed using reference TRBV28 and TRBJ2-7, is DVKVTQSSRYLVKRTGEKVFLECVQDMDHENMFWYRQDPGLGLRLIYFSYDVKMKEKGDIPEGYSVSREKKERFSLILESASTNQTSMYLCASTLLGGVAGPHEQYFGPGTRLTVT.

Turning to this clone: The sample contains more than one DNA sequence encoding this CDR3. V gene TRBV29-1 combines with J gene TRBJ1-2, with 7 bases that match TRBD1. Germline trimming cut 3 bases from V and 2 bases from J; bases unmatched to any gene: 0. Germline V gives CDR1 SQVTM, CDR2 ANQGSEA. CDR3 length: 12 amino acids. CDR3 residues: CSVDRGNYGYTF. In DNA, the CDR3 is TGCAGCGTTGACAGGGGGAACTATGGCTACACCTTC.

The chain recombines TRBV2 with TRBJ1-5; possibly TRBD1 for D (5 bases). The CDR3 is 13 amino acids. V was pared by 4 bases and J by 6 bases, with 10 bases between. Germline lookup yields CDR1 SNHLY and CDR2 FYNNEI. The CDR3 nucleotides read TGTGCCAGCAGTGTTGGGGCGGCTCAGCCCCAGCATTTT. Amino acids: CASSVGAAQPQHF.